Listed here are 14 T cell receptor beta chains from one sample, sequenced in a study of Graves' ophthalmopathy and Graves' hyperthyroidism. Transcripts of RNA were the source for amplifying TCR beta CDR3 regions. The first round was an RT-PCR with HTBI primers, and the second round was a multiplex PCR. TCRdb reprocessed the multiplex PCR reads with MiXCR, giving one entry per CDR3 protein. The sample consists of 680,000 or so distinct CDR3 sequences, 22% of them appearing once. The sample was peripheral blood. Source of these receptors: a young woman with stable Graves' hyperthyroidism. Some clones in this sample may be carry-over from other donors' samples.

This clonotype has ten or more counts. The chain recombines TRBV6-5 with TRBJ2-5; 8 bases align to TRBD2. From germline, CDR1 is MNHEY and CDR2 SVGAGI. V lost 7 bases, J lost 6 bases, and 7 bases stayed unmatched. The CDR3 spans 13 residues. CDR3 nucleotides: TGTGCCAGCACGGGGGGGGGCGAGAAGACCCAGTACTTC. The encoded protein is CASTGGGEKTQYF.

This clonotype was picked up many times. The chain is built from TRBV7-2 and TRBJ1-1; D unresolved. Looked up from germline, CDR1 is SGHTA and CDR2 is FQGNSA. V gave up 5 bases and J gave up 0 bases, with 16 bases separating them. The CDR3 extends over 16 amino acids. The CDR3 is CASSHLQGRLNTEAFF. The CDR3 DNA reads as TGTGCCAGCAGCCATCTCCAAGGCAGACTGAACACTGAAGCTTTCTTT.

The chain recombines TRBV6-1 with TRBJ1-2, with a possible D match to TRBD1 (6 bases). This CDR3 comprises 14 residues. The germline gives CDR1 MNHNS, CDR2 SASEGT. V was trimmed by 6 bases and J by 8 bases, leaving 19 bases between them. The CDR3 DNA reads TGTGCCAGCAGATGGACAGAGGGGGTAGGCGGCTACACCTTC. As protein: CASRWTEGVGGYTF.

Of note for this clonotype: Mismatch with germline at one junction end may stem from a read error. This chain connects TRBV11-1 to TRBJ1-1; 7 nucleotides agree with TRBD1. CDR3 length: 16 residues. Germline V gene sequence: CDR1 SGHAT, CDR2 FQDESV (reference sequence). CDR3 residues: CASSLGGTVGSTDAFF. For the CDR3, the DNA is TGTGCCAGCAGCTTAGGCGGGACAGTTGGGTCCACTGATGCTTTCTTT.

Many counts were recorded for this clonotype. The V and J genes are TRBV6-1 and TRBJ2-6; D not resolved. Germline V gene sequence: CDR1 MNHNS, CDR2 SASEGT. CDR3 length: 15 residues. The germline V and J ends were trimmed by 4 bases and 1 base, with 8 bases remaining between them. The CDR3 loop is CASSVHVSGANVLTF. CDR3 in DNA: TGTGCCAGCAGTGTTCACGTGTCTGGGGCCAACGTCCTGACTTTC.

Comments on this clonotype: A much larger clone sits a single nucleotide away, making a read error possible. Here the CDR3 reads CASSYGYGGRETQYF. The CDR3 coding sequence is TGTGCTAGCAGCTACGGGTACGGAGGGCGGGAGACCCAGTACTTC. This sequence joins TRBV7-7 and TRBJ2-5, with D tentatively TRBD2 (6 bases). Germline values: CDR1 SSHAT, CDR2 FNYEAQ (reference sequence). CDR3 size: 15 residues. The complete variable domain, with remaining parts taken from reference TRBV7-7 and TRBJ2-5, reads GAGVSQSPRYKVTKRGQDVTLRCDPISSHATLYWYQQALGQGPEFLTYFNYEAQPDKSGLPSDRFSAERPEGSISTLTIQRTEQRDSAMYRCASSYGYGGRETQYFGPGTRLLVL.

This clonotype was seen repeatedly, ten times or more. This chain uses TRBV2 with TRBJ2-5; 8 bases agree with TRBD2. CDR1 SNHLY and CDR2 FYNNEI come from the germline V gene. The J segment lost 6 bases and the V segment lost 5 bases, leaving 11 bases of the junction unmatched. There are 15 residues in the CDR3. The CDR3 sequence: CASSPAPGGTKTQYF. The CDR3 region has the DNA TGTGCCAGCAGTCCCGCCCCGGGGGGGACGAAGACCCAGTACTTC. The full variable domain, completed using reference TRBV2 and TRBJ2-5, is EPEVTQTPSHQVTQMGQEVILRCVPISNHLYFYWYRQILGQKVEFLVSFYNNEISEKSEIFDDQFSVERPDGSNFTLKIRSTKLEDSAMYFCASSPAPGGTKTQYFGPGTRLLVL.

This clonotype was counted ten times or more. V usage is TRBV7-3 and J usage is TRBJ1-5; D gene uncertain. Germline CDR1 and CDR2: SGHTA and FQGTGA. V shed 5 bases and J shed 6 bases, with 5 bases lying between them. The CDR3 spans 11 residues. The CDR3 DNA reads TGTGCCAGCAGCAGCTTTCAGCCCCAGCATTTT. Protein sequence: CASSSFQPQHF. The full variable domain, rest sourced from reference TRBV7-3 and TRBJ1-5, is GAGVSQTPSNKVTEKGKYVELRCDPISGHTALYWYRQSLGQGPEFLIYFQGTGAADDSGLPNDRFFAVRPEGSVSTLKIQRTERGDSAVYLCASSSFQPQHFGDGTRLSIL.

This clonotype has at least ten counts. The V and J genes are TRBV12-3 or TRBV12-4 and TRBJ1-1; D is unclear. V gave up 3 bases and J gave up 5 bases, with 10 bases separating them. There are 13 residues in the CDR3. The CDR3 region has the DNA TGTGCCAGCAGTTTCGGATCGGGGACTGAAGCTTTCTTT. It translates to CASSFGSGTEAFF.

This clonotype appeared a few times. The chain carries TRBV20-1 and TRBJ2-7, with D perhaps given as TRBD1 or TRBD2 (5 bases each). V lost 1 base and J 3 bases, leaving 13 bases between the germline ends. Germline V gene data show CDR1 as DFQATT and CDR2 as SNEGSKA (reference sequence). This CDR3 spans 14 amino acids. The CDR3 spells CSARGPGTNYEQYF. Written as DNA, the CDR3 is TGCAGTGCTAGAGGTCCAGGGACGAACTACGAGCAGTACTTC.

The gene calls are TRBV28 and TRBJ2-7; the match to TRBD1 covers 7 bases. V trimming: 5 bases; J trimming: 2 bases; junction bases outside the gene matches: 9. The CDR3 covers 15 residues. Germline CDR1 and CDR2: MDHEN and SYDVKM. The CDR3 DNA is TGTGCCAGCAGTAGGGACAGCCCGTCTCCCTACGAGCAGTACTTC. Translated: CASSRDSPSPYEQYF.

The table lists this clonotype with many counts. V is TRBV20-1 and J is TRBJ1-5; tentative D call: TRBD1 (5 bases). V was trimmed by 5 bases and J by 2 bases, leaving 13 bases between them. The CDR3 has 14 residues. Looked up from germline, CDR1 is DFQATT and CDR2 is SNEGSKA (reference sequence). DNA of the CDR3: TGCAGTGCTCAGACAGCTGAAGGCAATCAGCCCCAGCATTTT. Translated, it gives CSAQTAEGNQPQHF.

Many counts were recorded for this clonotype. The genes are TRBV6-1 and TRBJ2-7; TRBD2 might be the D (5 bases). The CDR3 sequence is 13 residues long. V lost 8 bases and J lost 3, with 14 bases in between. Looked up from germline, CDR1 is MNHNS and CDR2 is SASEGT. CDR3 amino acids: CASGLTTGYEQYF. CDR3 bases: TGTGCCAGCGGACTGACGACCGGCTACGAGCAGTACTTC.

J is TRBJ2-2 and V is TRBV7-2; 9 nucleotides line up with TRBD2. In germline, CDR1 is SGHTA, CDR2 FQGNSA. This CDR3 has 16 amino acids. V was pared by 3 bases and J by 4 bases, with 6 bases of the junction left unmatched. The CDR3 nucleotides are TGTGCCAGCAGCTTCGCGGGAGGGTCGGTCACCGGGGAGCTGTTTTTT. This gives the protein CASSFAGGSVTGELFF.